This TCR beta chain is drawn from a study of blood T cell repertoires in COVID-19. As for the study in general: Researchers got acute and convalescent COVID-19 samples from the United States, Italy and Spain. The cDNA or gDNA used as material had been derived from T cells, B-cell-depleted T cells, or PBMCs.

Per the authors' pipeline: Estimated nucleated cell counts came from reference gene primer amplification. Clones were sequenced by immunoSEQ multiplex PCR, and TCRdb holds only the in-frame ones, with some missing. V and J calls plus clone size are reproduced from that table; the DNA served to infer D and trimming. The sample has 90,000 to 140,000 clones; roughly 80% are singletons. The CDR3 is 15 residues long. CDR1 and CDR2 (germline): SGHRS, YFSETQ. The J segment lost 4 bases and the V segment lost 7 bases, leaving 12 bases of the junction unmatched. Sample: peripheral blood. The sequence came from a woman aged 80 or over with acute or convalescent COVID-19. J is TRBJ2-5 and V is TRBV5-1; 8 nucleotides align to TRBD2. CDR3 nucleotide sequence: TGCGCCAGCGGACCCGGGAGGGCCGGGAGAGAGACCCAGTACTTC. Translation: CASGPGRAGRETQYF.